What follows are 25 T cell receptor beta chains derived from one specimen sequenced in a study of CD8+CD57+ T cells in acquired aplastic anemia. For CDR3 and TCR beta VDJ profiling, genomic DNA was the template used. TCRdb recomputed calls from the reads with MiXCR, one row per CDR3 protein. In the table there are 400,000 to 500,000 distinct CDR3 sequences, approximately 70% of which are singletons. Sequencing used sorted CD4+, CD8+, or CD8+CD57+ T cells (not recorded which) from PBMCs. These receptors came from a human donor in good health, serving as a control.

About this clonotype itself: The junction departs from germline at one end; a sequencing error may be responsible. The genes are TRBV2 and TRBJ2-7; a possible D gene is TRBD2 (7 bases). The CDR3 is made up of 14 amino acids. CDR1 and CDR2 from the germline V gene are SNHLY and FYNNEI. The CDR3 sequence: CASSGGEGDYEQYF. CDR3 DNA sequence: TGCGCCAGCAGTGGGGGGGAGGGGGACTACGAGCAGTACTTC. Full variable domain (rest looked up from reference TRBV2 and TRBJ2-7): EPEVTQTPSHQVTQMGQEVILRCVPISNHLYFYWYRQILGQKVEFLVSFYNNEISEKSEIFDDQFSVERPDGSNFTLKIRSTKLEDSAMYFCASSGGEGDYEQYFGPGTRLTVT.

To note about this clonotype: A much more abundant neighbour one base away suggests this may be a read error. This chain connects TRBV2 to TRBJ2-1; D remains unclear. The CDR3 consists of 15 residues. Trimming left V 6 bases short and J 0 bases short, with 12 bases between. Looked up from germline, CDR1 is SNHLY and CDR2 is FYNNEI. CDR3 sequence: CASSGGLNSYNEQFF. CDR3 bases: TGTGCCAGCAGCGGCGGCTTAAACTCCTACAATGAGCAGTTCTTC.

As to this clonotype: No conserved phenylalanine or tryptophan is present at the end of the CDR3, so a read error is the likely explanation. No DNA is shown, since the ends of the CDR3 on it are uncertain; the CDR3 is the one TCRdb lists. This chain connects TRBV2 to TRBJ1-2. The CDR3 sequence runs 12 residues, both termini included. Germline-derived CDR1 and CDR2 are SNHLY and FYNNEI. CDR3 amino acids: CASSDRESGFTL.

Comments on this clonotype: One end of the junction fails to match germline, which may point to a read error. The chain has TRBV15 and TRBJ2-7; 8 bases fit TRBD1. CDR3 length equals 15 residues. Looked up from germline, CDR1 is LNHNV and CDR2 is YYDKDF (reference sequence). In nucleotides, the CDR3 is TGTGCCACCAGGAGGCAACAGGGGGTGGACGGCGAGCAGTTTTTC. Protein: CATRRQQGVDGEQFF.

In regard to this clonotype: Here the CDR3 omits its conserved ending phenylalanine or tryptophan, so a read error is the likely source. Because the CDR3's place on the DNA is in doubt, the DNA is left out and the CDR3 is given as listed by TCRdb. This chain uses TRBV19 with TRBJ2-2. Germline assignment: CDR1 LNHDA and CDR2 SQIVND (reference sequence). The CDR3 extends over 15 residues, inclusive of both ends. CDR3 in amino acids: CASSIVGSYGYTFVS.

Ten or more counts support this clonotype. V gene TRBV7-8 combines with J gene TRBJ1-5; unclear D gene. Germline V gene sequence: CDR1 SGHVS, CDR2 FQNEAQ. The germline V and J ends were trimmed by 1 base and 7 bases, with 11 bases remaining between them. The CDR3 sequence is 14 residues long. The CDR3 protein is CASSLGGVPQPQHF. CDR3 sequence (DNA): TGTGCCAGCAGCTTAGGTGGGGTCCCACAGCCCCAGCATTTT.

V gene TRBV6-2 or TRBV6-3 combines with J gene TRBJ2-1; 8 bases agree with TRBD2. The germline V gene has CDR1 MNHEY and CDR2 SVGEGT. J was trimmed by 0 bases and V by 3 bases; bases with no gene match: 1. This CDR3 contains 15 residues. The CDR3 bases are TGTGCCAGCAGTTATGCGGGGGGCTCCTACAATGAGCAGTTCTTC. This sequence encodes CASSYAGGSYNEQFF.

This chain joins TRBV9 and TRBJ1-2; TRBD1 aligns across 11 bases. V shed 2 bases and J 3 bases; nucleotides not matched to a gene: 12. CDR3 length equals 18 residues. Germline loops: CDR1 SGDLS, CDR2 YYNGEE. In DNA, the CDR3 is TGTGCCAGCAGCGTCCAGCGGACAGGGGGCGCGGGGGACTATGGCTACACCTTC. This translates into CASSVQRTGGAGDYGYTF.

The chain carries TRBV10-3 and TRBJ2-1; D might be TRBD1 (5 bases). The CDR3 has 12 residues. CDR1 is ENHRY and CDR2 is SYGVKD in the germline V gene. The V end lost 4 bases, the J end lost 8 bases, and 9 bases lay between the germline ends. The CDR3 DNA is TGTGCCATCAGTGGGGAAGGGGATGAGCAGTTCTTC. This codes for CAISGEGDEQFF.

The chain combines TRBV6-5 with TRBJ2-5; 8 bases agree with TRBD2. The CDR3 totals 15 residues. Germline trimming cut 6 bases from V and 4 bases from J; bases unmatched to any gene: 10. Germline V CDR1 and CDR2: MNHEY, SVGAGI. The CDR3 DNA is TGTGCCAGCAGCCGACAGGTGCGGGGGGCAGAGACCCAGTACTTC. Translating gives CASSRQVRGAETQYF.

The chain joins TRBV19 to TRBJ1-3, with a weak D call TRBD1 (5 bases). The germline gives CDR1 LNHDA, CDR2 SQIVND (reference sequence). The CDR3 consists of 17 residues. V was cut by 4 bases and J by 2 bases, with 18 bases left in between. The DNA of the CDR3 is TGTGCCAGTAGTACCCCTGGGGATACGGGGGCTGGAAACACCATATATTTT. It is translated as CASSTPGDTGAGNTIYF.

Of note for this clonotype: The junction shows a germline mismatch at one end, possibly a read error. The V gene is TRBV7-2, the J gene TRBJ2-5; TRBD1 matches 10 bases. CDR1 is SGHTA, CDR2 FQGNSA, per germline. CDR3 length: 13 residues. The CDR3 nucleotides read TGTGCCAGCAGCTCGGACAGGGGGGAGACCAAGTACTTC. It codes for CASSSDRGETKYF.

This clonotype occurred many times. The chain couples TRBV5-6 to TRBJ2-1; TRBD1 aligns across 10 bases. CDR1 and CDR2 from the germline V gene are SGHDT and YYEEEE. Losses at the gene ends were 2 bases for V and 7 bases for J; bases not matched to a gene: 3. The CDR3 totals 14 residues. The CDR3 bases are TGTGCCAGCAGCTTTATGGGACAGGGGAATGAGCAGTTCTTC. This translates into CASSFMGQGNEQFF.

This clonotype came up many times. CDR3 nucleotide sequence: TGTGCCATCAGTGAGTTTCAGGGGGGCACTGAAGCTTTCTTT. This translates into CAISEFQGGTEAFF. J is TRBJ1-1 and V is TRBV10-3; 7 nucleotides line up with TRBD1. CDR3 size: 14 residues. The ends lost 1 base at V and 4 bases at J; junction bases unmatched: 3. The germline V gene has CDR1 ENHRY and CDR2 SYGVKD.

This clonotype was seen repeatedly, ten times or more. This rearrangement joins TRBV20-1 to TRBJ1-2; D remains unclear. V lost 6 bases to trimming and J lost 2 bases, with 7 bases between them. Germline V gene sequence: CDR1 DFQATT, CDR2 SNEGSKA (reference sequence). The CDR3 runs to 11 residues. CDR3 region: CSATDNYGYTF. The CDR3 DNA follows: TGCAGTGCAACGGACAACTATGGCTACACCTTC.

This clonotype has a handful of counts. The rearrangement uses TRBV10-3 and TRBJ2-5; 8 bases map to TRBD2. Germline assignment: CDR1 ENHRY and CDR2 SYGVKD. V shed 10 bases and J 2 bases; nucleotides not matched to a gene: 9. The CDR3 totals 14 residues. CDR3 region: CATLAGGGQETQYF. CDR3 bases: TGTGCCACCCTGGCCGGGGGGGGACAAGAGACCCAGTACTTC.

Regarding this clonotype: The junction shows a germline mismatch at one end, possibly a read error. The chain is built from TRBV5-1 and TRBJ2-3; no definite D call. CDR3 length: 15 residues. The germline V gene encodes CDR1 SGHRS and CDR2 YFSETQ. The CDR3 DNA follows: TGTGCCAGCAGCTTGCGCCTCCGGCCAGTGGATACGCAGTATTTT. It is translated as CASSLRLRPVDTQYF.

The chain's CDR3 is CASSLQTVDQAQQYF. CDR3 in DNA: TGTGCCAGCAGTTTGCAAACGGTGGATCAGGCCCAGCAGTACTTC. The chain has TRBV7-8 and TRBJ2-7; D not resolved. The germline V and J ends were trimmed by 6 bases and 8 bases, with 23 bases remaining between them. Germline CDR1 and CDR2: SGHVS and FQNEAQ. CDR3 length: 15 amino acids. The complete variable domain, with remaining parts taken from reference TRBV7-8 and TRBJ2-7, reads GAGVSQSPRYKVAKRGQDVALRCDPISGHVSLFWYQQALGQGPEFLTYFQNEAQLDKSGLPSDRFFAERPEGSVSTLKIQRTQQEDSAVYLCASSLQTVDQAQQYFGPGTRLTVT.

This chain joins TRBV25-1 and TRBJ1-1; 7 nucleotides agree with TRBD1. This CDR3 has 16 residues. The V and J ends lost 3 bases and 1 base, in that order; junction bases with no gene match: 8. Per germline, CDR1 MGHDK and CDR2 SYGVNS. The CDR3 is CASSDRTGSGNTEAFF. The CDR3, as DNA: TGTGCCAGCAGTGATAGGACAGGATCAGGGAACACTGAAGCTTTCTTT.

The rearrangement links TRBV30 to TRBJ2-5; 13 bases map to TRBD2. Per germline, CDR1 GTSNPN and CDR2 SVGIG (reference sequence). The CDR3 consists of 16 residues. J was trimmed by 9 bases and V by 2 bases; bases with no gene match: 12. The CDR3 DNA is TGTGCCTGGAGTAGAAGGACTAGCGGGGGCCAGTCGGCCCAGTACTTC. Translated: CAWSRRTSGGQSAQYF.

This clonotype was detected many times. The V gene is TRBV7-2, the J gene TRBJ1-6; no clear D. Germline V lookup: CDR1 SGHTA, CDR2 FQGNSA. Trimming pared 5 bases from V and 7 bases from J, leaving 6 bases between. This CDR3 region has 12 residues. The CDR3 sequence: CASSVPNSPLHF. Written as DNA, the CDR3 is TGTGCCAGCAGCGTTCCCAATTCACCCCTCCACTTT.

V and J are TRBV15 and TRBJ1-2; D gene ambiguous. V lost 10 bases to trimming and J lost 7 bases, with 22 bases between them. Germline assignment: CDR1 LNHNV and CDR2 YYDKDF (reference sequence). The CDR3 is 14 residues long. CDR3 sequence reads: CASNSRGRAGGYTF. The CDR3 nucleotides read TGTGCCAGCAACTCCCGTGGTAGGGCGGGTGGCTACACCTTC. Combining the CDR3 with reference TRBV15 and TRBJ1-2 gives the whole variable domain DAMVIQNPRYQVTQFGKPVTLSCSQTLNHNVMYWYQQKSSQAPKLLFHYYDKDFNNEADTPDNFQSRRPNTSFCFLDIRSPGLGDTAMYLCASNSRGRAGGYTFGSGTRLTVV.

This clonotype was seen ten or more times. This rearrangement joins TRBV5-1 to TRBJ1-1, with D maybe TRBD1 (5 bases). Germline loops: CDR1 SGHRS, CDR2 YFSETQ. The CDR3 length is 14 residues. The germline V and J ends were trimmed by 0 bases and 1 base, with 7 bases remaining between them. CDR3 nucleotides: TGCGCCAGCAGCTTGGACAGGCCGAACACTGAAGCTTTCTTT. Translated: CASSLDRPNTEAFF.

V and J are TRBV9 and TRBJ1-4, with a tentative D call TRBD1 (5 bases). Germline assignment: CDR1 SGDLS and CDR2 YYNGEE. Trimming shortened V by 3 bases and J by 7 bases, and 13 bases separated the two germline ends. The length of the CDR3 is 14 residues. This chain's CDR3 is CASSADCRVEKLFF. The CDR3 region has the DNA TGTGCCAGCAGCGCAGACTGCAGGGTTGAAAAACTGTTTTTT.

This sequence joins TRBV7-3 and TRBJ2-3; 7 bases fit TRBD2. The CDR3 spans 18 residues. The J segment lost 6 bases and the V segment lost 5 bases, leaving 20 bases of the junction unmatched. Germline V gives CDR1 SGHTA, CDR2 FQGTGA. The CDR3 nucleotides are TGTGCCAGCAGCCAGATAGCGGGCGAGGGCTATGGCTACGATACGCAGTATTTT. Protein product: CASSQIAGEGYGYDTQYF.